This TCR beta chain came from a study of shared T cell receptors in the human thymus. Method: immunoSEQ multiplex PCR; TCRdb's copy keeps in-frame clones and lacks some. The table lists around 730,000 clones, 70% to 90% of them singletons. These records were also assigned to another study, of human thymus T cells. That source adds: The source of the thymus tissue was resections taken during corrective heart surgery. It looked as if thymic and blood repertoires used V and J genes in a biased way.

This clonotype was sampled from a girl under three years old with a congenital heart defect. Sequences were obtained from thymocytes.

The CDR3 is CASSPRGGGDGQPQHF. The CDR3 bases are TGTGCCAGCTCACCGCGAGGAGGGGGGGACGGTCAGCCCCAGCATTTT. V gene TRBV18 combines with J gene TRBJ1-5; weak D call: TRBD1 (6 bases). The length of the CDR3 is 16 residues. V was trimmed by 3 bases and J by 6 bases, leaving 18 bases between them. Germline V gives CDR1 KGHSH, CDR2 LQKENI.